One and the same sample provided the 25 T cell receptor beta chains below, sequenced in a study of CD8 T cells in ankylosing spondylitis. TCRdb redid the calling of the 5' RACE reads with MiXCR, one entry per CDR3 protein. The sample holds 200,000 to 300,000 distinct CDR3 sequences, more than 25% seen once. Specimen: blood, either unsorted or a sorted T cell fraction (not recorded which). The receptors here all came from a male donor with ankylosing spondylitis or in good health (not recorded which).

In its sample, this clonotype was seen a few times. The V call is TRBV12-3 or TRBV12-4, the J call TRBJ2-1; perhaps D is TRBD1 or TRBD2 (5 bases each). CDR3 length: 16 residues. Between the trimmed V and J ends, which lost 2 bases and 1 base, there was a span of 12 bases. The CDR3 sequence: CASSLWDPGSYNEQFF. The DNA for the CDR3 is TGTGCCAGCAGTTTATGGGACCCTGGGTCCTACAATGAGCAGTTCTTC.

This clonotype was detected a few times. CDR3 coding DNA: TGTGCCAGCAGCTTGTTGGCCTCAGGGATTCAGCCCCAGCATTTT. This translates into CASSLLASGIQPQHF. V is TRBV5-6 and J is TRBJ1-5, with D possibly being TRBD1 (5 bases). The CDR3 consists of 15 residues. The germline gives CDR1 SGHDT, CDR2 YYEEEE. V shed 1 base and J shed 6 bases, with 14 bases lying between them. The entire variable domain, with the rest obtained from reference TRBV5-6 and TRBJ1-5, is as follows: DAGVTQSPTHLIKTRGQQVTLRCSPKSGHDTVSWYQQALGQGPQFIFQYYEEEERQRGNFPDRFSGHQFPNYSSELNVNALLLGDSALYLCASSLLASGIQPQHFGDGTRLSIL.

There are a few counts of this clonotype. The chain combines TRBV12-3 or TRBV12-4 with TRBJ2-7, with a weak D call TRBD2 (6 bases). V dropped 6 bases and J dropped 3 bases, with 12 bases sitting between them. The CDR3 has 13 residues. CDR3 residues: CASSLATLYEQYF. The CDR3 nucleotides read TGTGCCAGCAGCCTAGCGACGCTCTACGAGCAGTACTTC.

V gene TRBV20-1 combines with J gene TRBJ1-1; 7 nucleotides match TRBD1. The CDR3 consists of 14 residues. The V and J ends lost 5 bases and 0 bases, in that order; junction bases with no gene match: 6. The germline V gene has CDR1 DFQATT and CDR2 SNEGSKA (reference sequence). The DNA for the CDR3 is TGCAGTGCTCGTCCCGGGACAGTGAACACTGAAGCTTTCTTT. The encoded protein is CSARPGTVNTEAFF.

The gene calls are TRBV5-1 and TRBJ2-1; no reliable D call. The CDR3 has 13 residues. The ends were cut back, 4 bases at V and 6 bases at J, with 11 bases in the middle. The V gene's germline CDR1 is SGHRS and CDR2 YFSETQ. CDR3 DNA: TGCGCCAGCAGCACCCAGACGAGCAATGAGCAGTTCTTC. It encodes CASSTQTSNEQFF.

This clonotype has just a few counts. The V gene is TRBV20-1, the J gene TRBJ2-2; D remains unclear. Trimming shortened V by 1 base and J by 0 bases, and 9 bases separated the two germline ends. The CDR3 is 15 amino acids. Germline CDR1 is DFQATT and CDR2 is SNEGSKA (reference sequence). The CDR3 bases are TGCAGTGCTAGAGGCAGCAGAACGAACACCGGGGAGCTGTTTTTT. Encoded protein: CSARGSRTNTGELFF.

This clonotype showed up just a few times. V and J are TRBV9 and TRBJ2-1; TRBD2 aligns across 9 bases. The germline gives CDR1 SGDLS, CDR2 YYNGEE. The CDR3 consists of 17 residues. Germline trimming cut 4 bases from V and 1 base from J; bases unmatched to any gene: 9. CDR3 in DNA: TGTGCCAGCAGCCCGACCCTGACTAGCGGTTCCTACAATGAGCAGTTCTTC. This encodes CASSPTLTSGSYNEQFF.

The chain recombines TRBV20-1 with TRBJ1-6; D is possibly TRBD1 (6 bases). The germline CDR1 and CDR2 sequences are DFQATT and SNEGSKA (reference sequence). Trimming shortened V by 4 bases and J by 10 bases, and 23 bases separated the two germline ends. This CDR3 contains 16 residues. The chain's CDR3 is CSANKSPGTLDSPLHF. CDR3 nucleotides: TGCAGTGCTAATAAGTCCCCCGGGACATTAGACTCACCCCTCCACTTT.

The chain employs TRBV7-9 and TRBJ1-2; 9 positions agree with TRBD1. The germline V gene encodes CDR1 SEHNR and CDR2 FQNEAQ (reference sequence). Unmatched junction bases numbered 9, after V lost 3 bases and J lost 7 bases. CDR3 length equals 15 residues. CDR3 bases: TGTGCCAGCAGCTTCCCGGGACAGGGTGTCGGTGGCTACACCTTC. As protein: CASSFPGQGVGGYTF.

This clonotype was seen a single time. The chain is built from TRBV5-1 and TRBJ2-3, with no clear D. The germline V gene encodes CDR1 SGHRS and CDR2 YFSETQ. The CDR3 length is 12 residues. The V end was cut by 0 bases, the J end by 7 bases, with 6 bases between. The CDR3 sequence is CASSLDMNTQYF. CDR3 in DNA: TGCGCCAGCAGCTTGGATATGAATACGCAGTATTTT.

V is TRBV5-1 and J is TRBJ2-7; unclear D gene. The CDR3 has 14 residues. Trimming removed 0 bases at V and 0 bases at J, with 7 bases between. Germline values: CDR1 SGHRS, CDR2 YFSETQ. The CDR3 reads CASSLAVSSYEQYF. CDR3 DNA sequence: TGCGCCAGCAGCTTGGCCGTGTCCTCCTACGAGCAGTACTTC.

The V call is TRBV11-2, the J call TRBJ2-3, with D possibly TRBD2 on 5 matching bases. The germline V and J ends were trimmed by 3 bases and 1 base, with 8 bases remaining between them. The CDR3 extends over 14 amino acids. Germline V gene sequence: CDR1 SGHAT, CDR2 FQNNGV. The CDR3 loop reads CASSFRLRTDTQYF. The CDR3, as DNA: TGTGCCAGCAGCTTCAGACTACGCACAGATACGCAGTATTTT.

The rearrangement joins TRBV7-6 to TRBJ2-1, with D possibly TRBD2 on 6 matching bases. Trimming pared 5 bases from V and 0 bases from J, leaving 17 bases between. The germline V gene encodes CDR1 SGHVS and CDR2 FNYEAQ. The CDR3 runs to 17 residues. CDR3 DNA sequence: TGTGCCAGCAGCACAAAAGGAGGGCCAAGCTCCTACAATGAGCAGTTCTTC. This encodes CASSTKGGPSSYNEQFF. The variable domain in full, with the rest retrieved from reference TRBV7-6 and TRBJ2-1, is GAGVSQSPRYKVTKRGQDVALRCDPISGHVSLYWYRQALGQGPEFLTYFNYEAQQDKSGLPNDRFSAERPEGSISTLTIQRTEQRDSAMYRCASSTKGGPSSYNEQFFGPGTRLTVL.

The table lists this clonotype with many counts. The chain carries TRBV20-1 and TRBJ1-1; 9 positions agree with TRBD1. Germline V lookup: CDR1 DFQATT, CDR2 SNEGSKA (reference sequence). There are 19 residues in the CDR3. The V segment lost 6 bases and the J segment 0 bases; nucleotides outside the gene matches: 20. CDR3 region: CSARRWDRVRGAMNTEAFF. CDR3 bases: TGCAGTGCGCGGAGGTGGGACAGGGTTAGGGGAGCAATGAACACTGAAGCTTTCTTT.

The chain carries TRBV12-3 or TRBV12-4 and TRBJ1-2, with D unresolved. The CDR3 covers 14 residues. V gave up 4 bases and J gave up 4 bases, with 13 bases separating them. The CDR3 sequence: CASSSEVLSYGYTF. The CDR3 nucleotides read TGTGCCAGCAGTTCGGAGGTCTTGAGCTATGGCTACACCTTC.

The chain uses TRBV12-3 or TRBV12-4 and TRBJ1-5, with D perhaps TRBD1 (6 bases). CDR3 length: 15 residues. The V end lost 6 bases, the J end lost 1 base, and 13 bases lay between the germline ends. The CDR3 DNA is TGTGCCAGCAGGCCTGGGGGGCTCAGCAATCAGCCCCAGCATTTT. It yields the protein CASRPGGLSNQPQHF.

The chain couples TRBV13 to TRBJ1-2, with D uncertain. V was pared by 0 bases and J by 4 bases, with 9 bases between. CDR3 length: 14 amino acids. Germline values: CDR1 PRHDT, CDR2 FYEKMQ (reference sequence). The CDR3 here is CASSLGSRTYGYTF. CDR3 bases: TGTGCCAGCAGCTTAGGCTCCAGGACCTATGGCTACACCTTC. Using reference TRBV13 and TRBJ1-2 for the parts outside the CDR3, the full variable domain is AAGVIQSPRHLIKEKRETATLKCYPIPRHDTVYWYQQGPGQDPQFLISFYEKMQSDKGSIPDRFSAQQFSDYHSELNMSSLELGDSALYFCASSLGSRTYGYTFGSGTRLTVV.

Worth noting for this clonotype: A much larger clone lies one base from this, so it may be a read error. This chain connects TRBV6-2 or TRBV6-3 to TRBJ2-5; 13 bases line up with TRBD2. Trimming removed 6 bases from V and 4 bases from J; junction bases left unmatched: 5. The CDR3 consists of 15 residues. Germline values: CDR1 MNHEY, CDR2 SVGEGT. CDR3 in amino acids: CASSRLAGGPETQYF. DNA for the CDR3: TGTGCCAGCAGCAGACTAGCGGGGGGCCCAGAGACCCAGTACTTC.

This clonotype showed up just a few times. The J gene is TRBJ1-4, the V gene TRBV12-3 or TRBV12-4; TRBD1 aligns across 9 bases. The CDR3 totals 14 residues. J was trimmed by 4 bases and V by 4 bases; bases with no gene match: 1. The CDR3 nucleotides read TGTGCCAGCAGTTGGACAGGGGATAATGAAAAACTGTTTTTT. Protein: CASSWTGDNEKLFF.

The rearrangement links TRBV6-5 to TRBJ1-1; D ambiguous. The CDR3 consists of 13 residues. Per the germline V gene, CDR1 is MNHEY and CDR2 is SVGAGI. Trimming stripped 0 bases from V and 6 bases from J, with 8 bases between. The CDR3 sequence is CASSYSLGSEAFF. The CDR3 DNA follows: TGTGCCAGCAGTTACTCGTTGGGTTCTGAAGCTTTCTTT.

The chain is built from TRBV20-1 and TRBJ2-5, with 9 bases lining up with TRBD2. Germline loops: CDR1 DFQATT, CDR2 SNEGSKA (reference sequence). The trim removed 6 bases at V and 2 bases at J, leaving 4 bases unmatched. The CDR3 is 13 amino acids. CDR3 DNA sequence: TGCAGTGCATTGCGGGGGGGGCAAGAGACCCAGTACTTC. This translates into CSALRGGQETQYF.

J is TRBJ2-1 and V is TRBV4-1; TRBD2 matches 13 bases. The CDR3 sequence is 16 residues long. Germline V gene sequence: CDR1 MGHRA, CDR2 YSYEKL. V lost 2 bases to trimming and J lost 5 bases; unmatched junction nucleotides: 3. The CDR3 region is CASSQRGLAGDNEQFF. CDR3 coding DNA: TGCGCCAGCAGCCAACGTGGACTAGCGGGAGACAATGAGCAGTTCTTC.

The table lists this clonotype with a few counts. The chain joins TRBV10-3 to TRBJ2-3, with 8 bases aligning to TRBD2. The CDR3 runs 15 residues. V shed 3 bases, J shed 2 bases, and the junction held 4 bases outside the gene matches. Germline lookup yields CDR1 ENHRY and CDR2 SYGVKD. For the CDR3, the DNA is TGTGCCATCAGTGACGCGGGGGGCCTCACAGATACGCAGTATTTT. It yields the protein CAISDAGGLTDTQYF.

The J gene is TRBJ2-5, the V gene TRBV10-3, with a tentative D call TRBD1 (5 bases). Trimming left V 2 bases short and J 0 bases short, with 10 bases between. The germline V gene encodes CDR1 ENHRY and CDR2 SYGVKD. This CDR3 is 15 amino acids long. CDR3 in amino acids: CAISEVSRDQETQYF. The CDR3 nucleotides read TGTGCCATCAGTGAGGTTTCCAGGGACCAAGAGACCCAGTACTTC.

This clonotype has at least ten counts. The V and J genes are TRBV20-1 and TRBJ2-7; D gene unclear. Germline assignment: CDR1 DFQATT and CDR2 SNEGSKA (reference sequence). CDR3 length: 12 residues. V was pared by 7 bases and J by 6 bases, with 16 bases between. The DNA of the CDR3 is TGCAGTGAGACGGGCCTACGGGCCGAGCAGTACTTC. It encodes CSETGLRAEQYF.